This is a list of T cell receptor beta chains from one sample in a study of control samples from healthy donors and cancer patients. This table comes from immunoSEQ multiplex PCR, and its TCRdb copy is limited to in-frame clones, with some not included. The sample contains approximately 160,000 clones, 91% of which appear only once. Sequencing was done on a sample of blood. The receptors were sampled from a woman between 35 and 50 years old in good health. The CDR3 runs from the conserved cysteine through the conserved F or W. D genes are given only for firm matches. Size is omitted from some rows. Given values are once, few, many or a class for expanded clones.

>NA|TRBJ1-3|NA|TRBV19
TGTGCCAGTACTCCCCCCTGGGACGTCTCCTCTGGAAACACCATATATTTT
CASTPPWDVSSGNTIYF
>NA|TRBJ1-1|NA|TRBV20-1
TGCAGTGCTAGAGTTAATCGGGCTTTCTTT
CSARVNRAFF
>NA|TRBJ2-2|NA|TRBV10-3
TGTGCCATCAGCGAAACAGGGCCCGGGGAGCTGTTTTTT
CAISETGPGELFF
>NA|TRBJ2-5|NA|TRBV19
TGTGCCAGTAGTACCCAAACAATTCCGGGGGGCCACCAAGAGACCCAGTACTTC
CASSTQTIPGGHQETQYF
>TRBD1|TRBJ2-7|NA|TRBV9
TGTGCCAGCAGATCAGATCCGGGACAGGGTTTCGAGCAGTACTTC
CASRSDPGQGFEQYF
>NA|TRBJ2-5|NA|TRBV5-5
TGTGCCAGCAGCCCCAGTGAGACCCAGTACTTC
CASSPSETQYF
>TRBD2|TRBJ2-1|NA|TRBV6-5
TGTGCCAGCAGTTACTCCGCGGGAGATCGGTTCAATGAGCAGTTCTTC
CASSYSAGDRFNEQFF
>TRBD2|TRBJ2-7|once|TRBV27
TGTGCCAGCAGTTTAAAGAACCCCGCTAGCGGGGGTTACGAGCAGTACTTC
CASSLKNPASGGYEQYF
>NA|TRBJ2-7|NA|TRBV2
TGTGCCAGCAAGTTACAGGAAGGCGAGCAGTACTTC
CASKLQEGEQYF
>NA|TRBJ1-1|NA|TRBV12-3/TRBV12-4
TGTGCCAGCAGTTTCGGGGGTAGTACTGAAGCTTTCTTT
CASSFGGSTEAFF
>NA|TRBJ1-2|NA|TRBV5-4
TGTGCCAGCAGCTTCCGACAGGACTATTCGGGTGGCTACACCTTC
CASSFRQDYSGGYTF
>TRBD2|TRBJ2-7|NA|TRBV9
TGTGCCAGCAGCCCCTTTTGGGGGGGCTCCTACGAGCAGTACTTC
CASSPFWGGSYEQYF
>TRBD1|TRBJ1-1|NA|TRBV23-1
TGCGCCAGCAGTCAGCAGGGGGGGAGGAGAAACACTGAAGCTTTCTTT
CASSQQGGRRNTEAFF
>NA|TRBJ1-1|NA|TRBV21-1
TGTGCCAGCAGCAGCCCCGGGACAGTGAACACTGAAGCTTTCTTT
CASSSPGTVNTEAFF
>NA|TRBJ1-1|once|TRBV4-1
TGCGCCAGCAGCCAAGTGCGGGGGGCGAGCACTGAAGCTTTCTTT
CASSQVRGASTEAFF
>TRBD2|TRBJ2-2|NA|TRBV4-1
TGCGCCAGCAGCCAGCCCCCGGAGCTAGCGGGGATAAACACCGGGGAGCTGTTTTTT
CASSQPPELAGINTGELFF
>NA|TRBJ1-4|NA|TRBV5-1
TGCGCCAGCAGCCCTGGAAGGGACTTTGCGGAAAAACTGTTTTTT
CASSPGRDFAEKLFF
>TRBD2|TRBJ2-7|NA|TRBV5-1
TGCGCCAGCAGCTTGTCCGGGACTAGCGTCTCCTACGAGCAGTACTTC
CASSLSGTSVSYEQYF
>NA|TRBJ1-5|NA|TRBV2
TGTGCCAGCAGTCGCGACTATTATAGCAATCAGCCCCAGCATTTT
CASSRDYYSNQPQHF
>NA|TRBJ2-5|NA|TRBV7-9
TGTGCCAGCAGCTCCTACTCGACTGGGCAAGAGACCCAGTACTTC
CASSSYSTGQETQYF
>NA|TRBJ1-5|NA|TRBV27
TGTGCCAGCAAGCCTGCAATGGGATTTCAGCCCCAGCATTTT
CASKPAMGFQPQHF
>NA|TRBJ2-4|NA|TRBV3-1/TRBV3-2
TGTGCCAGCAGCAAAACGGATTCCTCCGCATACATTCAGTACTTC
CASSKTDSSAYIQYF
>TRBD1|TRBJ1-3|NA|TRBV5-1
TGCGCCAGCAGCTCGACAGGGGTTGCTGGAAACACCATATATTTT
CASSSTGVAGNTIYF
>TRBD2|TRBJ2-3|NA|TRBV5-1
TGCGCCAGCAGCGGAACTAGCGGTAGCACAGATACGCAGTATTTT
CASSGTSGSTDTQYF
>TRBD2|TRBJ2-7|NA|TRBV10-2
TGCGCCAGCAGTGACGGGGGGGCCTACGAGCAGTACTTC
CASSDGGAYEQYF
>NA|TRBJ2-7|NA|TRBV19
TGTGCCAGTAGTCCGCGGGCCTCCTCCTACGAGCAGTACTTC
CASSPRASSYEQYF
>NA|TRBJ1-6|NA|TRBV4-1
TGCGCCAGCAGCCGCCACGGGCAGACACTCAATTCACCCCTCCACTTT
CASSRHGQTLNSPLHF
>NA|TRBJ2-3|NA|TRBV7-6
TGTGCCAGCAGCCCTGAGCCAGAGGGTGGCACAGATACGCAGTATTTT
CASSPEPEGGTDTQYF
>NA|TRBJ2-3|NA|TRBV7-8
TGTGCCAGCAGCCCCTCGGGGGGCTCAGATACGCAGTATTTT
CASSPSGGSDTQYF
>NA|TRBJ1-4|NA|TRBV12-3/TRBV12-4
TGTGCCAGCAGTTCGGTCCCTCGTGAAAAACTGTTTTTT
CASSSVPREKLFF
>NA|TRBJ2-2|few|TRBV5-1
TGCGCCAGTCAGGAAGGTGGGGCCCGCCCCACCGGGGAGCTGTTTTTT
CASQEGGARPTGELFF
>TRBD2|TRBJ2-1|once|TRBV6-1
TGTGCCAGCAGTGAAACAGCGGGGGGGTACAATGAGCAGTTCTTC
CASSETAGGYNEQFF
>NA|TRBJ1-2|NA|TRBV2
TGTGCCAGCAGTGACCATCCCCATCCGCCTGATGGCTACACCTTC
CASSDHPHPPDGYTF
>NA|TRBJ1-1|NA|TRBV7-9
TGTGCCAGCAGCTTATGGACATACCTGAACACTGAAGCTTTCTTT
CASSLWTYLNTEAFF
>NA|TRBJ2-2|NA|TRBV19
TGTGCCAGTAGAGCCCGGGCGAACACCGGGGAGCTGTTTTTT
CASRARANTGELFF
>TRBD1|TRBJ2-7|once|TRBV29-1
TGCAGCGCTGGGGACAGTAACTACGAGCAGTACTTC
CSAGDSNYEQYF
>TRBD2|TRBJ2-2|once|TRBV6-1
TGTGCCAGCAGTGAATCTGGGAGGGTAGCGGGGGGCCCCGGGAGGTGGACCGGGGAGCTGTTTTTT
CASSESGRVAGGPGRWTGELFF
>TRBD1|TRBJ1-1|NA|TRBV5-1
TGCGCCAGCGGGACAGGGGGGCCCACTGAAGCTTTCTTT
CASGTGGPTEAFF
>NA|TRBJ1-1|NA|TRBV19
TGTGCCAGTAGGACGAACGGAAGAGACACTGAAGCTTTCTTT
CASRTNGRDTEAFF
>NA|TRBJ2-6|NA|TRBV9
TGTGCCAGCAGCGTAGTAGGACAGCCTGATCCTGGGGCCAACGTCCTGACTTTC
CASSVVGQPDPGANVLTF
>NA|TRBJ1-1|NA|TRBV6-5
TGTGCCAGCAGCCGGACAGCCAACACTGAAGCTTTCTTT
CASSRTANTEAFF
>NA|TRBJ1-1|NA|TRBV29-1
TGCAGCGTAACCGCGGGGGGACCGCACACTGAAGCTTTCTTT
CSVTAGGPHTEAFF
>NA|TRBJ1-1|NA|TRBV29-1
TGCAGCGTTGGTTTGAACACTGAAGCTTTCTTT
CSVGLNTEAFF
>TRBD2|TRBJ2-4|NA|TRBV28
TGTGCCAGCAGCATCTCTAGCGGGGGGGGCAAAAACATTCAGTACTTC
CASSISSGGGKNIQYF
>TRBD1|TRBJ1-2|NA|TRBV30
TGTCTAGAAGACCGGGACAGCAGAATACCCCAACGCCCCTATGGCTACACCTTC
CLEDRDSRIPQRPYGYTF
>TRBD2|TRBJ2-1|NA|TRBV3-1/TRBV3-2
TGTGCCAGCAGCCTCGCGGGGGGGCTGCTTCCCCACAATGAGCAGTTCTTC
CASSLAGGLLPHNEQFF
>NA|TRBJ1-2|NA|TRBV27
TGTGCCAGCGGTCCGGGGTTATATGGCTACACCTTC
CASGPGLYGYTF
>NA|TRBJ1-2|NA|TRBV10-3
TGTGCCATCAGCCCCGACAGCCTCTATGGCTACACCTTC
CAISPDSLYGYTF
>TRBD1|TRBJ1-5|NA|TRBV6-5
TGTGCCAGCAGTCCGGGACAGGGGCAGCCCCAGCATTTT
CASSPGQGQPQHF
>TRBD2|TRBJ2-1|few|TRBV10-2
TGCGCCAGCTCCCCCTCGGGGGGGGATTACAATGAGCAGTTCTTC
CASSPSGGDYNEQFF
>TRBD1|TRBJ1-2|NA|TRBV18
TGTGCCAGCTCACCAGGACAGGACGGACGGGGCTACACCTTC
CASSPGQDGRGYTF
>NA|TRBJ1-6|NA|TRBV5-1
TGCGCCAGCAGCTTGGGGACAGTCAATTCACCCCTCCACTTT
CASSLGTVNSPLHF